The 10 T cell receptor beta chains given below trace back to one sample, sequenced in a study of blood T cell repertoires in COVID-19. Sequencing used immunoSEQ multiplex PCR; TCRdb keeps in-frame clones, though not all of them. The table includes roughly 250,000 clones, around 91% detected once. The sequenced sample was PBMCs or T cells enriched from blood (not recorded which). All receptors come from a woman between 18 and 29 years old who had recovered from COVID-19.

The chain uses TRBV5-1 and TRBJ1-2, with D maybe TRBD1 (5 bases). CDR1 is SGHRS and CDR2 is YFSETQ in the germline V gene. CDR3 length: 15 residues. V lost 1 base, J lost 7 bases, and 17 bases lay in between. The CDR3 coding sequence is TGCGCCAGCAGCTTGAACGGCGCAGGGTATGCTGGCTACACCTTC. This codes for CASSLNGAGYAGYTF.

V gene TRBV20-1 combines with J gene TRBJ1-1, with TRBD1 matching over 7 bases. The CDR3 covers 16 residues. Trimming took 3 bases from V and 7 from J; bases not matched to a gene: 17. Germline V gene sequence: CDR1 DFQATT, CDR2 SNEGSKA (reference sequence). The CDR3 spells CSASTQRGRGEVEAFF. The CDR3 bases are TGCAGTGCTAGTACCCAACGCGGCAGGGGGGAGGTTGAAGCTTTCTTT.

The CDR3 nucleotides read TGTGCCAGCAGTGAATCCAGGTATCCCGCAGATACGCAGTATTTT. Residues: CASSESRYPADTQYF. This sequence joins TRBV25-1 and TRBJ2-3; D uncertain. CDR1 is MGHDK and CDR2 is SYGVNS in the germline V gene. The V end lost 1 base, the J end lost 4 bases, and 12 bases lay between the germline ends. The CDR3 has 15 amino acids.

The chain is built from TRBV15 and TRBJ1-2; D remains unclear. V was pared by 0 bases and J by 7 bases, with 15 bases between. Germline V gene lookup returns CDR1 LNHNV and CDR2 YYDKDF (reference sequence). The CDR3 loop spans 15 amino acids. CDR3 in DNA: TGTGCCACCAGCAGAGATACGGGGAACCTGGGTGGCTACACCTTC. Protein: CATSRDTGNLGGYTF.

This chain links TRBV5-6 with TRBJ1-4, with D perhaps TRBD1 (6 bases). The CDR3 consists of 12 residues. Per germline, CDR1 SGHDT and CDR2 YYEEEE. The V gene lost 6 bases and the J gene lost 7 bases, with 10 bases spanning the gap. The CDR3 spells CASKSTGEKLFF. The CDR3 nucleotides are TGTGCCAGCAAGTCGACAGGTGAAAAACTGTTTTTT.

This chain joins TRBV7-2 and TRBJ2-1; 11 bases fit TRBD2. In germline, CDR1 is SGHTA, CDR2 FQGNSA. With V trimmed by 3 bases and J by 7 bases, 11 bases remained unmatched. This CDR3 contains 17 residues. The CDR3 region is CASSFLISGGASNEQFF. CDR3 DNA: TGTGCCAGCAGCTTCCTAATTAGCGGGGGGGCCTCGAATGAGCAGTTCTTC.

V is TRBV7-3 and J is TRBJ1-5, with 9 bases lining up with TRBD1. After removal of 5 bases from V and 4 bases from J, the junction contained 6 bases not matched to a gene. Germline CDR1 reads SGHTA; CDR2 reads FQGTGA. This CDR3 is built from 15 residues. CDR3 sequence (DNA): TGTGCCAGCAGCCACGACGGACAGGGGAATCAGCCCCAGCATTTT. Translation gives CASSHDGQGNQPQHF.

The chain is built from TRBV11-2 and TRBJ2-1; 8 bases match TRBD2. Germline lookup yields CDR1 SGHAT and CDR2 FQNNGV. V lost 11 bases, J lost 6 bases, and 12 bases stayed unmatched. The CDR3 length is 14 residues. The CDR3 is CALRRGEAPNEQFF. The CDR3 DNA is TGTGCCCTACGGCGGGGGGAAGCTCCCAATGAGCAGTTCTTC.

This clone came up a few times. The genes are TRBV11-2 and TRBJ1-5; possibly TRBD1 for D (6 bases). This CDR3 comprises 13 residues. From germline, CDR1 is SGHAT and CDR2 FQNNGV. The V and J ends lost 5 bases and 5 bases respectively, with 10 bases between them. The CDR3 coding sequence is TGTGCCAGCAGCACAGGGTTAGATCAGCCCCAGCATTTT. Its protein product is CASSTGLDQPQHF.

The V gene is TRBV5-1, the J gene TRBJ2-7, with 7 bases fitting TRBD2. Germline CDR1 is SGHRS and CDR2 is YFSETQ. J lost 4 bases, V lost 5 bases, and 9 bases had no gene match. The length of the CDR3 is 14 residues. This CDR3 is CASSEGLGGYEQYF. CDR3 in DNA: TGCGCCAGCAGTGAAGGACTAGGCGGTTACGAGCAGTACTTC.